Sequencing of this TCR beta chain was carried out in a study of control samples from healthy donors and cancer patients. The assay was immunoSEQ multiplex PCR, and TCRdb's table has in-frame clones only and misses some. Of about 160,000 clones detected, approximately 90% appear once; the ten largest clones hold about 11%. The ends were cut back, 4 bases at V and 5 bases at J, with 15 bases in the middle. Germline assignment: CDR1 LNHDA and CDR2 SQIVND (reference sequence). There are 15 residues in the CDR3. This receptor was obtained from a man aged 30 to 39 in good health. The sequencing input was blood. J is TRBJ1-5 and V is TRBV19; unclear D gene. CDR3 in DNA: TGTGCCAGTAGTAATCGCCACGGGATTGATCAGCCCCAGCATTTT. This codes for CASSNRHGIDQPQHF.